These 2 T cell receptor beta chains originate from one sample sequenced in a study of CD8+ T cells in alopecia areata. RNA was isolated and reverse transcribed to cDNA, the sequencing template. Method: immunoSEQ multiplex PCR; TCRdb's copy keeps in-frame clones and lacks some. Among around 97,000 clones, around 60% were seen once, and the ten largest hold roughly 9%. The sequenced material came from CD4+ T cells sorted from blood. These TCRs come from a human donor in good health.

V and J are TRBV27 and TRBJ1-5; D not resolved. The CDR3 contains 14 residues. The germline V gene encodes CDR1 MNHEY and CDR2 SMNVEV (reference sequence). The V and J ends lost 6 bases and 0 bases respectively, with 9 bases between them. The chain's CDR3 is CASRGDYSNQPQHF. In nucleotides, the CDR3 is TGTGCCAGCAGGGGTGATTATAGCAATCAGCCCCAGCATTTT.

This clone was recorded many times. The chain employs TRBV7-2 and TRBJ2-5; D possibly corresponds to TRBD2 (6 bases). The CDR3 totals 15 residues. The V gene's germline CDR1 is SGHTA and CDR2 FQGNSA. The V gene lost 5 bases and the J gene lost 5 bases, with 18 bases spanning the gap. The CDR3 DNA reads as TGTGCCAGCAGCAAGCAGCGGGCCCCGTCGGAGACCCAGTACTTC. Protein product: CASSKQRAPSETQYF.